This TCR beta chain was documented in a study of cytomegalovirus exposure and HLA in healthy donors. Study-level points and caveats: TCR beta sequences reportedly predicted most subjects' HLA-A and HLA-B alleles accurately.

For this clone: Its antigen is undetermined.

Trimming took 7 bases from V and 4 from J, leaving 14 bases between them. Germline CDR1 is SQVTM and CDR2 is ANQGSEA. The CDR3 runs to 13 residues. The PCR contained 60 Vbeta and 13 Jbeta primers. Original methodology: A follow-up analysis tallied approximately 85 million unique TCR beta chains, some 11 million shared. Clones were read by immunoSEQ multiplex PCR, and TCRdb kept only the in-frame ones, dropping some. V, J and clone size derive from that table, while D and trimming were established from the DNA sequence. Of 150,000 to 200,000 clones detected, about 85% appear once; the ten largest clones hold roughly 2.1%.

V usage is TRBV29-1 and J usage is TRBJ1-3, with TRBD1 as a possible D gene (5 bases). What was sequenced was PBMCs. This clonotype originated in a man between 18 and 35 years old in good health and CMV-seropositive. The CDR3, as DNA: TGCAGCGCCTCCCAGGGCGCGGGAAACACCATATATTTT. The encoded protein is CSASQGAGNTIYF.